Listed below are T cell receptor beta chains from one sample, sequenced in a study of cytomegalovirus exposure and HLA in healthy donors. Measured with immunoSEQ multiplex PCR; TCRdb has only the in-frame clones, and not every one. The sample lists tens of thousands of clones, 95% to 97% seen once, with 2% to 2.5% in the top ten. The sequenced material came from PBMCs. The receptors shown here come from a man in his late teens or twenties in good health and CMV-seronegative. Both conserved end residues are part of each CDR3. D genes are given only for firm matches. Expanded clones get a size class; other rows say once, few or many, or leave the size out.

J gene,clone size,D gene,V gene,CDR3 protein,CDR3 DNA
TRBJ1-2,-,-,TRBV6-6,CATRGGGGSVGYTF,TGTGCCACCCGAGGCGGAGGAGGTTCGGTTGGCTACACCTTC
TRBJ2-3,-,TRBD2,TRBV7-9,CASSPGETSVITDTQYF,TGTGCCAGCAGCCCAGGGGAGACTAGCGTAATAACAGATACGCAGTATTTT
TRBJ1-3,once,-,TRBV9,CASSVEHLGNTIYF,TGTGCCAGCAGCGTAGAACATCTCGGAAACACCATATATTTT
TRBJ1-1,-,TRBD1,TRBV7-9,CASSHIPGQRNTEAFF,TGTGCCAGCAGCCATATACCGGGACAGCGAAACACTGAAGCTTTCTTT
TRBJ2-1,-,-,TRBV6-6,CASSWGGKWTYNEQFF,TGTGCCAGCAGTTGGGGCGGGAAGTGGACCTACAATGAGCAGTTCTTC
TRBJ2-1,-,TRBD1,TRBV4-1,CASSHTTGGGTYNEQFF,TGCGCCAGCAGCCACACAACAGGGGGAGGTACCTACAATGAGCAGTTCTTC
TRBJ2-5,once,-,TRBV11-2,CASSFPGEETQYF,TGTGCCAGCAGCTTTCCAGGGGAAGAGACCCAGTACTTC
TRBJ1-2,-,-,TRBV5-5,CASSLLSEFYGYTF,TGTGCCAGCAGCTTGCTCTCCGAGTTTTATGGCTACACCTTC
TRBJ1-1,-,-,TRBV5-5,CASSFSMEGEAFF,TGTGCCAGCAGCTTCTCTATGGAGGGTGAAGCTTTCTTT
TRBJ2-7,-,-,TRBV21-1,CASSKARGRLVDEQYF,TGTGCCAGCAGCAAAGCGCGGGGTCGTCTAGTGGACGAGCAGTACTTC
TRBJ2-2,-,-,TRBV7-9,CASSRRLAGELFF,TGTGCCAGCAGCCGACGACTAGCCGGGGAGCTGTTTTTT
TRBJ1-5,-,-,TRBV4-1,CASSPGGNQPQHF,TGCGCCAGCAGCCCCGGAGGCAATCAGCCCCAGCATTTT
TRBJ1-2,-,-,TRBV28,CASSFPGGSYGYTF,TGTGCCAGCAGTTTCCCCGGGGGAAGCTATGGCTACACCTTC
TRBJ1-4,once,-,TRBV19,CASSIGIATNEKLFF,TGTGCCAGTAGTATCGGTATTGCAACTAATGAAAAACTGTTTTTT
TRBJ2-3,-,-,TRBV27,CASSATFGDTQYF,TGTGCCAGCAGCGCTACCTTCGGAGATACGCAGTATTTT
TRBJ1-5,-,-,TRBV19,CASSIFQSNQPQHF,TGTGCCAGTAGTATTTTCCAGAGCAATCAGCCCCAGCATTTT
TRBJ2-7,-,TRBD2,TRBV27,CASSLSAGAYEQYF,TGTGCCAGCAGTTTATCAGCGGGGGCCTACGAGCAGTACTTC
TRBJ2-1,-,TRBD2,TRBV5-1,CASSSFGLAESSYNEQFF,TGCGCCAGCAGCTCCTTCGGACTAGCGGAAAGCTCCTACAATGAGCAGTTCTTC
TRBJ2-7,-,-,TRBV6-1,CASSEELRRGADEQYF,TGTGCCAGCAGTGAAGAATTGCGTCGGGGGGCGGACGAGCAGTACTTC
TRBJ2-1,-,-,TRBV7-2,CASSLERRNEQFF,TGTGCCAGCAGCTTAGAAAGGAGGAATGAGCAGTTCTTC
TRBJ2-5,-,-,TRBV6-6,CASSYSSPGVYETQYF,TGTGCCAGCAGTTACTCGAGTCCGGGAGTGTACGAGACCCAGTACTTC
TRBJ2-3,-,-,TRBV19,CASRIGGGHPTDTQYF,TGTGCCAGTAGAATAGGAGGGGGCCACCCCACAGATACGCAGTATTTT
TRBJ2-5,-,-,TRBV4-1,CASSHPTVQETQYF,TGCGCCAGCAGCCACCCGACAGTTCAAGAGACCCAGTACTTC
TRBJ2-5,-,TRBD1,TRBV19,CASRDRGQETQYF,TGTGCCAGTCGAGACAGGGGCCAAGAGACCCAGTACTTC
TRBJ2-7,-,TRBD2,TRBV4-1,CASSQPSGSYEQYF,TGCGCCAGCAGCCAACCTAGCGGGTCCTACGAGCAGTACTTC
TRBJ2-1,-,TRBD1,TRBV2,CASSDQTGPPFF,TGTGCCAGCAGTGACCAGACAGGGCCCCCGTTCTTC
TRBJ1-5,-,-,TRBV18,CASSRQDSNQPQHF,TGTGCCAGCTCAAGACAGGATAGCAATCAGCCCCAGCATTTT